The next 26 T cell receptor beta chains were all read from a single sample in a study of blood T cell repertoires in COVID-19. Profiled with immunoSEQ multiplex PCR; TCRdb holds only in-frame clones, not every one. The sample consists of 150,000 or so clones, roughly 87% of them appearing once. Sample: PBMCs or T cells enriched from blood (not recorded which). Source of these receptors: a woman aged 35 to 49 who had been exposed to COVID-19.

There are a few counts of this clone. The J gene is TRBJ2-1, the V gene TRBV27; D is ambiguous. Germline CDR1 MNHEY, CDR2 SMNVEV (reference sequence). The CDR3 runs 17 residues. With 5 bases removed from V and 0 bases from J, the gap between germline ends came to 17 bases. The CDR3 loop is CASSPSPRRSSYNEQFF. Here the CDR3 DNA reads TGTGCCAGCAGTCCTTCCCCTCGACGGAGCTCCTACAATGAGCAGTTCTTC.

The chain joins TRBV24-1 to TRBJ1-5; tentatively, D is TRBD1 (5 bases). Trimming stripped 4 bases from V and 0 bases from J, with 12 bases between. Germline CDR1 reads KGHDR; CDR2 reads SFDVKD. The length of the CDR3 is 16 residues. This chain's CDR3 is CATSEGPVYSNQPQHF. Written as DNA, the CDR3 is TGTGCCACCAGTGAGGGGCCAGTTTATAGCAATCAGCCCCAGCATTTT.

V gene TRBV7-9 combines with J gene TRBJ1-1, with 10 bases that match TRBD1. The V segment lost 3 bases and the J segment 11 bases; nucleotides outside the gene matches: 0. The CDR3 consists of 11 residues. Per germline, CDR1 SEHNR and CDR2 FQNEAQ (reference sequence). CDR3 in amino acids: CASSLGQGAFF. In DNA form, the CDR3 reads TGTGCCAGCAGCTTGGGACAGGGGGCTTTCTTT.

The V gene is TRBV29-1, the J gene TRBJ2-3; TRBD1 matches 10 bases. V was pared by 7 bases and J by 4 bases, with 5 bases of the junction left unmatched. CDR3 length: 13 amino acids. Germline CDR1 SQVTM, CDR2 ANQGSEA. This CDR3 is CSGRDRGADTQYF. The CDR3, as DNA: TGCAGCGGCCGGGACAGGGGCGCAGATACGCAGTATTTT.

The chain employs TRBV29-1 and TRBJ2-6; TRBD1 matches at 9 bases. J gave up 1 base and V 0 bases, and 4 bases lay outside the gene matches. The germline gives CDR1 SQVTM, CDR2 ANQGSEA. The CDR3 spans 17 residues. CDR3 sequence: CSVEEQGAGSGANVLTF. The CDR3 DNA reads as TGCAGCGTTGAAGAACAGGGGGCCGGTTCTGGGGCCAACGTCCTGACTTTC.

The chain carries TRBV28 and TRBJ2-1; 11 bases are shared with TRBD2. This CDR3 is 15 amino acids long. V lost 7 bases to trimming and J lost 3 bases; unmatched junction nucleotides: 5. Germline V gives CDR1 MDHEN, CDR2 SYDVKM. The CDR3 coding sequence is TGTGCCAGCACCCTACTAGCGGGAGTCTACAATGAGCAGTTCTTC. Protein: CASTLLAGVYNEQFF.

The chain couples TRBV18 to TRBJ1-2; D is unresolved. The CDR3 has 15 residues. Trimming pared 2 bases from V and 0 bases from J, leaving 10 bases between. Germline V gives CDR1 KGHSH, CDR2 LQKENI. The CDR3 DNA reads TGTGCCAGCTCACCATACGATTTAGCTAACTATGGCTACACCTTC. Its protein is CASSPYDLANYGYTF.

The J gene is TRBJ2-7, the V gene TRBV23-1, with D hard to call. TRBV23-1 falls under the ORF class, with uncertain function. The CDR3 is made up of 16 amino acids. With 3 bases removed from V and 0 bases from J, the gap between germline ends came to 15 bases. The CDR3 coding sequence is TGCGCCAGCAGTCACAACACCATAAAAAGCTCCTACGAGCAGTACTTC. This encodes CASSHNTIKSSYEQYF.

This chain uses TRBV2 with TRBJ1-1; no firm D call. The germline V gene encodes CDR1 SNHLY and CDR2 FYNNEI. The V gene lost 7 bases and the J gene lost 2 bases, with 14 bases spanning the gap. This CDR3 region has 14 residues. The CDR3 DNA reads as TGTGCCAGCACACTTAGCGAAGGCAACACTGAAGCTTTCTTT. This sequence encodes CASTLSEGNTEAFF.

The chain combines TRBV6-6 with TRBJ2-2; 8 positions match TRBD1. The CDR3 consists of 14 residues. Looked up from germline, CDR1 is MNHNY and CDR2 is SVGAGI (reference sequence). V dropped 6 bases and J dropped 4; count of bases not matched to a gene: 4. Written as DNA, the CDR3 is TGTGCCAGCAGGCCAGGGGGCCGCACCGGGGAGCTGTTTTTT. It is translated as CASRPGGRTGELFF.

V usage is TRBV27 and J usage is TRBJ2-7, with 10 bases lining up with TRBD1. Unmatched junction bases numbered 4, after V lost 5 bases and J lost 0 bases. This CDR3 has 15 amino acids. The germline gives CDR1 MNHEY, CDR2 SMNVEV (reference sequence). CDR3 bases: TGTGCCAGCAGTATCGGGACAGGGGTCTCCTACGAGCAGTACTTC. Its translation: CASSIGTGVSYEQYF.

This chain joins TRBV6-2 or TRBV6-3 and TRBJ2-5; D unclear. CDR1 and CDR2 from the germline V gene are MNHEY and SVGEGT. This CDR3 comprises 13 residues. The ends were cut back, 2 bases at V and 5 bases at J, with 9 bases in the middle. The CDR3 nucleotides read TGTGCCAGCAGTTACACCCCTGGCGAGACCCAGTACTTC. Translated, it gives CASSYTPGETQYF.

This clone has only one observation. This sequence joins TRBV19 and TRBJ1-5, with 12 positions matching TRBD1. J gave up 2 bases and V 7 bases, and 6 bases lay outside the gene matches. The CDR3 runs to 16 residues. Germline V CDR1 and CDR2: LNHDA, SQIVND (reference sequence). For the CDR3, the DNA is TGTGCCAGTATAAGGGGACAGGGGGCAGGCAATCAGCCCCAGCATTTT. Encoded protein: CASIRGQGAGNQPQHF.

The J gene is TRBJ2-3, the V gene TRBV23-1; weak D call: TRBD2 (6 bases). TRBV23-1 is marked as an open reading frame, function uncertain. Trimming removed 4 bases at V and 3 bases at J, with 11 bases between. The CDR3 covers 14 residues. CDR3 DNA: TGCGCCAGCAGTCTTATAGGAGGGACAGATACGCAGTATTTT. Protein product: CASSLIGGTDTQYF.

J is TRBJ2-4 and V is TRBV25-1, with 8 bases matching TRBD2. The CDR3 is 14 residues long. Germline V CDR1 and CDR2: MGHDK, SYGVNS. Trimming cost V 0 bases and J 5 bases; bases outside gene matches: 0. The CDR3 here is CASSEYSGENIQYF. The CDR3 bases are TGTGCCAGCAGTGAATATAGCGGGGAAAACATTCAGTACTTC. Filled out from reference TRBV25-1 and TRBJ2-4, the complete variable domain reads EADIYQTPRYLVIGTGKKITLECSQTMGHDKMYWYQQDPGMELHLIHYSYGVNSTEKGDLSSESTVSRIRTEHFPLTLESARPSHTSQYLCASSEYSGENIQYFGAGTRLSVL.

Only one count was recorded for this clone. The chain joins TRBV2 to TRBJ1-5, with 7 bases fitting TRBD1. The V segment lost 3 bases and the J segment 8 bases; nucleotides outside the gene matches: 10. Germline-derived CDR1 and CDR2 are SNHLY and FYNNEI. The CDR3 is 15 amino acids. The CDR3 bases are TGTGCCAGCAGTGACGTGGGGACAGTCGGGGAGCCCCAGCATTTT. This encodes CASSDVGTVGEPQHF.

The V call is TRBV4-1, the J call TRBJ2-6; 7 bases are a match to TRBD1. The CDR3 is made up of 18 amino acids. The V segment lost 3 bases and the J segment 0 bases; nucleotides outside the gene matches: 8. Germline V gives CDR1 MGHRA, CDR2 YSYEKL. CDR3 DNA: TGCGCCAGCAGCCAGAGGCGCCGGGACAGCTCTGGGGCCAACGTCCTGACTTTC. Its translation: CASSQRRRDSSGANVLTF.

CDR3 sequence: CASTREGREVGYGYTF. The CDR3 region has the DNA TGTGCCAGCACGCGGGAGGGACGGGAGGTCGGCTATGGCTACACCTTC. The J gene is TRBJ1-2, the V gene TRBV9; weak D call: TRBD1 (5 bases). The CDR3 runs to 16 residues. The V end lost 6 bases, the J end lost 4 bases, and 22 bases lay between the germline ends. Looked up from germline, CDR1 is SGDLS and CDR2 is YYNGEE.

This chain links TRBV3-1 (or the pseudogene TRBV3-2) with TRBJ1-5, with a possible D match to TRBD1 (5 bases). Germline loops: CDR1 LGHDT, CDR2 YNNKEL (reference sequence). V gave up 0 bases and J gave up 5 bases, with 14 bases separating them. The CDR3 spans 16 residues. CDR3 region: CASSQDPPGRHQPQHF. The DNA for the CDR3 is TGTGCCAGCAGCCAAGATCCCCCAGGGCGGCATCAGCCCCAGCATTTT.

The V gene is TRBV28, the J gene TRBJ1-6; no firm D call. Trimming stripped 3 bases from V and 2 bases from J, with 8 bases between. The CDR3 is 15 amino acids. CDR1 MDHEN and CDR2 SYDVKM come from the germline V gene. The CDR3 bases are TGTGCCAGCAGTTTGGCACAGACCTATAATTCACCCCTCCACTTT. Translation gives CASSLAQTYNSPLHF.

CDR3 DNA sequence: TGTGCCAGCAGCCAGACAGGGACAGGGACCTACGAGCAGTACTTC. It specifies CASSQTGTGTYEQYF. This chain joins TRBV3-1 (or the pseudogene TRBV3-2) and TRBJ2-7; TRBD1 matches 9 bases. V gave up 3 bases and J gave up 2 bases; unmatched junction bases: 5. The germline CDR1 and CDR2 sequences are LGHDT and YNNKEL (reference sequence). This CDR3 spans 15 amino acids.

The rearrangement uses TRBV5-1 and TRBJ1-1; D may be TRBD1 (6 bases). The V gene's germline CDR1 is SGHRS and CDR2 YFSETQ. Trimming removed 4 bases from V and 3 bases from J, with 13 bases in between. The CDR3 has 14 residues. DNA for the CDR3: TGCGCCAGCAGCCCGGACAGCTTTTACACTGAAGCTTTCTTT. Translation gives CASSPDSFYTEAFF. The full variable domain, completed using reference TRBV5-1 and TRBJ1-1, is KAGVTQTPRYLIKTRGQQVTLSCSPISGHRSVSWYQQTPGQGLQFLFEYFSETQRNKGNFPGRFSGRQFSNSRSEMNVSTLELGDSALYLCASSPDSFYTEAFFGQGTRLTVV.

The chain uses TRBV12-3 or TRBV12-4 and TRBJ1-6; D might be TRBD1 (5 bases). Trimming stripped 3 bases from V and 10 bases from J, with 10 bases between. The CDR3 sequence is 13 residues long. The DNA of the CDR3 is TGTGCCAGCAGTTTGGAGGGGCAGTCACCCCTCCACTTT. Protein sequence: CASSLEGQSPLHF.

This clone was detected only a few times. This rearrangement joins TRBV7-2 to TRBJ2-7; D might be TRBD2 (5 bases). Germline assignment: CDR1 SGHTA and CDR2 FQGNSA. The CDR3 covers 14 residues. V was trimmed by 0 bases and J by 7 bases, leaving 13 bases between them. CDR3 nucleotides: TGTGCCAGCAGCTTAGCAGTCAGGACGGGGGAGCAGTACTTC. Translating gives CASSLAVRTGEQYF.

The V call is TRBV4-2, the J call TRBJ2-4; 7 nucleotides match TRBD2. The J segment lost 0 bases and the V segment lost 3 bases, leaving 17 bases of the junction unmatched. Germline assignment: CDR1 LGHNA and CDR2 YNFKEQ. The CDR3 contains 20 residues. The CDR3 DNA reads TGTGCCAGCAGCCAGCGCGGTAAGGCGGGGGATACAAAAGCCAAAAACATTCAGTACTTC. This sequence encodes CASSQRGKAGDTKAKNIQYF.

The rearrangement uses TRBV20-1 and TRBJ2-5; a possible D gene is TRBD2 (5 bases). The V gene lost 6 bases and the J gene lost 6 bases, with 11 bases spanning the gap. CDR1 and CDR2 from the germline V gene are DFQATT and SNEGSKA (reference sequence). This CDR3 comprises 11 residues. CDR3 nucleotide sequence: TGCAGTGCCCCGACCGGGAAGACCCAGTACTTC. This translates into CSAPTGKTQYF.